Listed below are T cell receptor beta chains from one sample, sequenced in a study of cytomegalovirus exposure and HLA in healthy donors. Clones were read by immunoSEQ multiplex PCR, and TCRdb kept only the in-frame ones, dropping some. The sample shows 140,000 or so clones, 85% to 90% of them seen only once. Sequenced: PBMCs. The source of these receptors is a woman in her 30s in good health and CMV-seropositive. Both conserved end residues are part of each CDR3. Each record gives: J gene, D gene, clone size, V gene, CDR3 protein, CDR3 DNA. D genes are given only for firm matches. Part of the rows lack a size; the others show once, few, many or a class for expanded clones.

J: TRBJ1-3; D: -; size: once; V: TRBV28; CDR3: CASSPQGLTGNTIYF; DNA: TGTGCCAGCAGTCCGCAGGGATTGACTGGAAACACCATATATTTT
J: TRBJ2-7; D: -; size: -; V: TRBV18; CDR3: CASSPIQTGINEQYF; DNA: TGTGCCAGCTCACCAATTCAAACAGGTATCAACGAGCAGTACTTC
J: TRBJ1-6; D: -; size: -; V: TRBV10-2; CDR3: CASSVTPGGSPLHF; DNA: TGCGCCAGCAGTGTGACCCCAGGAGGTTCACCCCTCCACTTT
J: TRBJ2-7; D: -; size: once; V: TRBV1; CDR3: CTSSQDALTGGSYEQYF; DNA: TGCACCAGCAGCCAAGATGCATTGACCGGGGGGTCCTACGAGCAGTACTTC
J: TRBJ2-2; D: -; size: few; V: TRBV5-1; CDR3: CASSLRADSNTGELFF; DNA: TGCGCCAGCAGCCTTAGAGCGGACTCGAACACCGGGGAGCTGTTTTTT
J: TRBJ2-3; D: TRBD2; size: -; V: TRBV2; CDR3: CASSVTGGPEDTQYF; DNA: TGTGCCAGCAGTGTAACGGGAGGGCCGGAAGATACGCAGTATTTT
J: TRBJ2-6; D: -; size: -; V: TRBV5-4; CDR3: CASSPMVQALVSGANVLTF; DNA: TGTGCCAGCAGCCCTATGGTACAGGCCCTTGTATCTGGGGCCAACGTCCTGACTTTC
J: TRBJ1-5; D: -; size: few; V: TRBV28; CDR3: CASTQTEYQPQHF; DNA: TGTGCCAGCACCCAGACAGAGTACCAGCCCCAGCATTTT
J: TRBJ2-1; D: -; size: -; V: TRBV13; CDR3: CASSFRANEQFF; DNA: TGTGCCAGCAGCTTCAGGGCCAATGAGCAGTTCTTC
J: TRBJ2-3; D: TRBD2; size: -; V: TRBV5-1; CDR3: CASSLAGLAGPFTDTQYF; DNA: TGCGCCAGCAGCTTGGCGGGACTAGCGGGACCCTTCACAGATACGCAGTATTTT
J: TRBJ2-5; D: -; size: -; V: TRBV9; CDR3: CASPIRETQYF; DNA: TGTGCCAGCCCTATTCGGGAGACCCAGTACTTC
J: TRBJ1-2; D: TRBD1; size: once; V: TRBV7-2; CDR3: CASSSGQGATDGYTF; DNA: TGTGCCAGCAGCTCCGGACAGGGGGCAACGGATGGCTACACCTTC
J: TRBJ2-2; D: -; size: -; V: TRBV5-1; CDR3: CASSLTWELFF; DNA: TGCGCCAGCAGCCTAACTTGGGAGCTGTTTTTT
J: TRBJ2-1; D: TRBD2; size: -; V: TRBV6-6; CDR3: CASSLGGAPHNEQFF; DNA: TGTGCCAGCAGCCTCGGGGGGGCCCCCCACAATGAGCAGTTCTTC
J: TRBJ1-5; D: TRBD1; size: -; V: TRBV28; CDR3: CASSRRDRGSWGPQHF; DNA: TGTGCCAGCAGTCGCCGGGACAGGGGATCCTGGGGGCCCCAGCATTTT
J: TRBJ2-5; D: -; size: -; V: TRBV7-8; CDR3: CASSLSLGRRETQYF; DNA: TGTGCCAGCAGCTTGTCTCTGGGCCGGAGGGAGACCCAGTACTTC
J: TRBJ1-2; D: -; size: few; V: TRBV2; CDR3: CASSDLNYGYTF; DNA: TGTGCCAGCAGTGACTTAAACTATGGCTACACCTTC
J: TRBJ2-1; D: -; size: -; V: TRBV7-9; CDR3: CASSLAGGKQFF; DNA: TGTGCCAGCAGCTTAGCTGGGGGGAAGCAGTTCTTC
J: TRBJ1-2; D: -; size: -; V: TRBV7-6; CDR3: CASSLGRGYYGYTF; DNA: TGTGCCAGCAGCTTGGGGAGAGGGTATTATGGCTACACCTTC
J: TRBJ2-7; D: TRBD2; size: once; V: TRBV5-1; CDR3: CASSLGLADVSYEQYF; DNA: TGCGCCAGCAGCTTGGGACTAGCTGATGTATCCTACGAGCAGTACTTC
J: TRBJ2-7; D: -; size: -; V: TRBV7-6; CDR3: CASSLGGGLGEQYF; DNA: TGTGCCAGCAGCTTAGGGGGGGGCCTGGGAGAGCAGTACTTC
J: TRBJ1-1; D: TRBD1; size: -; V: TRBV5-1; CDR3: CASSLSPWDRGVEVFF; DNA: TGCGCCAGCAGCCTCTCCCCATGGGACAGGGGCGTCGAGGTTTTCTTT
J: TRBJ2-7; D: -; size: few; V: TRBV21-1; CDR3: CASIPREGLNEQYF; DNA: TGTGCCAGCATCCCGAGGGAGGGCCTCAACGAGCAGTACTTC
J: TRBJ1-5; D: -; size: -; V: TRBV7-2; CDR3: CASSLEAGGHQPQHF; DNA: TGTGCCAGCAGCTTAGAGGCCGGGGGGCATCAGCCCCAGCATTTT
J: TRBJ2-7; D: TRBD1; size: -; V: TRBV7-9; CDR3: CASSLLGTGSYEQYF; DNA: TGTGCCAGCAGCTTACTTGGGACAGGCTCTTACGAGCAGTACTTC
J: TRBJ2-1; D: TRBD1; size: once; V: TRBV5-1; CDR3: CASSDSGQGISQFF; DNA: TGCGCCAGCAGCGATAGTGGACAGGGCATTTCACAGTTCTTC
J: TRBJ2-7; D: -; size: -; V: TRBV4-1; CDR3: CASSQKTRGPYEQYF; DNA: TGCGCCAGCAGCCAGAAGACGCGGGGTCCCTACGAGCAGTACTTC
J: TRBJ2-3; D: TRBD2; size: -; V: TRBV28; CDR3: CASSFWASGRAGGTDTQYF; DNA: TGTGCCAGCAGTTTTTGGGCTAGCGGGAGGGCCGGGGGCACAGATACGCAGTATTTT
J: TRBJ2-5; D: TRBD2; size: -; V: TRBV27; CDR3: CASSRGGSLLLETQYF; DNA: TGTGCCAGCAGCCGCGGGGGGAGCCTCCTACTTGAGACCCAGTACTTC
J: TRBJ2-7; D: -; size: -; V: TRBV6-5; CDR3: CASSRGGPWQYF; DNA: TGTGCCAGCAGCCGGGGAGGTCCGTGGCAGTACTTC
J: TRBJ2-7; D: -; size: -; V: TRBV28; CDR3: CASSRPAVPPYEQYF; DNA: TGTGCCAGCAGCCGCCCAGCGGTGCCTCCCTACGAGCAGTACTTC
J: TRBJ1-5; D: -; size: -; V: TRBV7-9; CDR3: CASSLGQSNQPQHF; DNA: TGTGCCAGCAGCTTAGGACAGAGCAATCAGCCCCAGCATTTT
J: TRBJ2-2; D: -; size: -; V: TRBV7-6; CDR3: CASSLYPGTGELFF; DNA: TGTGCCAGCAGCTTATATCCGGGCACCGGGGAGCTGTTTTTT
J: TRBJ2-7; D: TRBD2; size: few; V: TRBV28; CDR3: CASSFLGGYEQYF; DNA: TGTGCCAGCAGTTTCTTGGGGGGGTACGAGCAGTACTTC
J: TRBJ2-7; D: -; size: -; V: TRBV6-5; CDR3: CASSYKDSLYEQYF; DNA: TGTGCCAGCAGTTACAAGGACAGCCTTTACGAGCAGTACTTC
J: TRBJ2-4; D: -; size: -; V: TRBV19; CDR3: CASTDRSIAKNIQYF; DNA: TGTGCCAGTACGGACAGATCCATAGCCAAAAACATTCAGTACTTC
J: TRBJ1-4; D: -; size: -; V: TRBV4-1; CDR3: CASSQVDKRAGNEKLFF; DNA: TGCGCCAGCAGCCAGGTTGACAAGAGGGCGGGTAATGAAAAACTGTTTTTT
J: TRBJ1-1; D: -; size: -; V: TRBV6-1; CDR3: CASSVYGAPEAFF; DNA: TGTGCCAGCAGTGTATATGGGGCCCCTGAAGCTTTCTTT
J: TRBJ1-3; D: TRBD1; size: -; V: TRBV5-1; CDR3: CASSPQGAFGNTIYF; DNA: TGCGCCAGCAGCCCACAGGGGGCTTTTGGAAACACCATATATTTT
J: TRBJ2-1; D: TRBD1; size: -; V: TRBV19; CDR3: CASSITTGTGLYNEQFF; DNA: TGTGCCAGTAGTATAACGACCGGGACAGGGTTATACAATGAGCAGTTCTTC
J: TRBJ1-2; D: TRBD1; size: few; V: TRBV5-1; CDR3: CASSSSGGSYGYTF; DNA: TGCGCCAGCAGCTCCTCAGGGGGGAGCTATGGCTACACCTTC
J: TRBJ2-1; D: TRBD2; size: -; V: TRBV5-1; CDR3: CASRDDRAGLAGGVVEQFF; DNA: TGCGCCAGCAGGGATGACAGAGCGGGACTAGCGGGGGGAGTTGTTGAGCAGTTCTTC
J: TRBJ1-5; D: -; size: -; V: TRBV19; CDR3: CASQRGGRGSNQPQHF; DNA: TGTGCCAGTCAAAGGGGGGGCAGGGGTAGCAATCAGCCCCAGCATTTT
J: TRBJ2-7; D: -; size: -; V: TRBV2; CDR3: CATGDSGQAGEQYF; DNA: TGTGCCACAGGAGATTCGGGACAAGCTGGCGAGCAGTACTTC
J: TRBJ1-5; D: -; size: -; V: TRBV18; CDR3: CASSQGLGDQPQHF; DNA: TGTGCCAGCTCCCAGGGACTCGGTGATCAGCCCCAGCATTTT
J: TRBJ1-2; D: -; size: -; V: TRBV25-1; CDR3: CASFTANYGYTF; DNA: TGTGCCAGCTTCACAGCCAACTATGGCTACACCTTC
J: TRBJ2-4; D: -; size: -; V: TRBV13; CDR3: CASSLYGENIQYF; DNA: TGTGCCAGCAGCTTGTACGGGGAAAACATTCAGTACTTC
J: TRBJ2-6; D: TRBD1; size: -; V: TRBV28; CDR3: CASSFPRVARGLEAGANVLTF; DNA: TGTGCCAGCAGTTTCCCTCGCGTAGCCAGGGGGCTAGAGGCCGGGGCCAACGTCCTGACTTTC
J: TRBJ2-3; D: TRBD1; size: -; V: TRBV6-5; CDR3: CASSNFGQATDTQYF; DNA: TGTGCCAGCAGTAACTTCGGACAGGCCACAGATACGCAGTATTTT
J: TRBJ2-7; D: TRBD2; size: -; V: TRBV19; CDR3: CASSSGGTYEQYF; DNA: TGTGCCAGTAGTAGCGGGGGTACCTACGAGCAGTACTTC
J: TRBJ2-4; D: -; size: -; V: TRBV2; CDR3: CASGPELLAKNIQYF; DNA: TGTGCCAGCGGTCCCGAATTACTAGCCAAAAACATTCAGTACTTC
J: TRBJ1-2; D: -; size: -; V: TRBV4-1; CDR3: CASSQDGAVYGYTF; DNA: TGCGCCAGCAGCCAAGATGGAGCAGTCTATGGCTACACCTTC
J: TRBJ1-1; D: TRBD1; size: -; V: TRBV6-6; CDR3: CASSYSRGSEAFF; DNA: TGTGCCAGCAGTTACAGCAGGGGGTCTGAAGCTTTCTTT
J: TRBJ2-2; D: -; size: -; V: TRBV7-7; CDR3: CASSPGSGTGELFF; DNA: TGTGCCAGCAGCCCGGGGTCGGGCACCGGGGAGCTGTTTTTT
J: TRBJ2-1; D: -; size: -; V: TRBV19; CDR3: CASSGGQAFWYNEQFF; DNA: TGTGCCAGTAGTGGGGGACAAGCTTTTTGGTACAATGAGCAGTTCTTC
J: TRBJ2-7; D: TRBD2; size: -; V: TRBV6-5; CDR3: CASSYGGGGYEQYF; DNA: TGTGCCAGCAGTTACGGCGGGGGTGGGTACGAGCAGTACTTC
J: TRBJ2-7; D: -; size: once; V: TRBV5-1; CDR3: CASSEGGPSYEQYF; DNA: TGCGCCAGCAGCGAGGGGGGGCCCTCCTACGAGCAGTACTTC